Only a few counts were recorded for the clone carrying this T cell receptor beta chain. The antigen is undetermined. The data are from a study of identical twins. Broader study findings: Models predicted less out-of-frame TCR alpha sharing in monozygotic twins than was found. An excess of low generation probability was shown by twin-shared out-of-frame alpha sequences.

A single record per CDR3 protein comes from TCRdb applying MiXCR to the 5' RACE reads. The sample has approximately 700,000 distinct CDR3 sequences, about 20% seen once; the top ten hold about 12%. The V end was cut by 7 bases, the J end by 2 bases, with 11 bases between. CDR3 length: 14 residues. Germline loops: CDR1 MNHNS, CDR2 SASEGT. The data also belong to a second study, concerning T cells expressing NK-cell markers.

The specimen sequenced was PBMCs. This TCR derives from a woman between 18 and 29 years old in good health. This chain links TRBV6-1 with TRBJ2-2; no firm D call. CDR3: CASTPRFNTGELFF. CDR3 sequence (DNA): TGTGCCAGCACCCCGCGGTTTAACACCGGGGAGCTGTTTTTT.